This TCR beta chain was obtained from a study of healthy donors' naive CD4 and CD8 T cells. Looking at the study overall: Donors came from three age groups: 20-25, 40-50 and 60-70 years. Notes on the study in general: The study did not address homeostatic proliferation effects in naive T cells.

Remarks on this clonotype: What it binds is unknown.

With V trimmed by 0 bases and J by 2 bases, 4 bases remained unmatched. CDR3 length: 15 residues. The V gene's germline CDR1 is SGHRS and CDR2 YFSETQ. TCR libraries were built from approximately 490 ng of total RNA by linear amplification. MiXCR, applied by TCRdb to the reads, yields one record per CDR3 protein. The top ten clones hold 2% to 2.5% of a sample with about 180,000 distinct CDR3 sequences, around 74% of them seen once. The sequence was obtained from a pool of human donors in good health; the sample pools cells from several healthy donors. This rearrangement joins TRBV5-1 to TRBJ2-5; 7 nucleotides align to TRBD2. Sequencing was done on a sample of naive CD4+ and CD8+ T cells sorted from blood, pooled from several donors. DNA of the CDR3: TGCGCCAGCAGCTTGGGCGGAGCGGGACAAGAGACCCAGTACTTC. This gives the protein CASSLGGAGQETQYF.